Listed below are T cell receptor beta chains from one sample, sequenced in a study of T cell repertoires in cytomegalovirus infection. TCRdb processed the reads anew with MiXCR; each CDR3 protein has one entry. In the table there are fewer than 1,000,000 distinct CDR3 sequences, 31% of which are singletons. No cognate antigen is known for these TCRs. The source material was cultured CD8+ T cells from PBMCs, sampled from culture after CMV antigen stimulation. Receptors were obtained from a human donor in good health (CMV status not recorded). Some clones in this sample may be carry-over from other donors' samples. The conserved cysteine and the conserved F or W are not part of the CDR3 here. Each record gives: D gene, clone size, V gene, CDR3 protein. A D gene is named only where the DNA matches it firmly. For some rows the clone size is stated as once, few or many, or as a class when expanded; others skip it.

>.|.|TRBV28
ATRVRTLTGELF
>.|.|TRBV29-1
SARDTRVPNTGELF
>.|.|TRBV5-5
ASSPAPVTGSPLH
>.|few|TRBV2
ASRGPWTASGNTIY
>TRBD2|.|TRBV19
ASAAKRGVSGGKTTTDTQY
>.|few|TRBV20-1
SAPDRSTSTDTQY
>TRBD2|few|TRBV29-1
SIQPIAGGPNEQF
>TRBD2|.|TRBV12-3/TRBV12-4
ASTASGGTGETQY
>TRBD2|.|TRBV27
ASSLSPLRGVHEQY
>.|.|TRBV28
ASSAYALQPSTDTQY
>.|.|TRBV6-2/TRBV6-3
ASSFFGDNEQF
>.|.|TRBV6-5
ASSWTAQSSYNSPLH
>.|.|TRBV12-3/TRBV12-4
ASLGVGVYQETQY
>TRBD2|.|TRBV9
ASSAPPTAGGETQY
>TRBD2|few|TRBV7-3
ASSLRSGGGWGATDTQY
>.|once|TRBV5-3
ASSLGPTVNTEAF
>.|few|TRBV4-1
ASSQEKGTNSPLH
>.|.|TRBV7-6
ASSLVAVGLNTEAF
>TRBD1|few|TRBV6-5
ASSTTGGLYGYT
>.|.|TRBV20-1
SATAPGAGGELF
>TRBD1|many|TRBV10-2
ASSEPDRLWQSTEAF
>.|.|TRBV6-1
ASSEAGQGETQY
>TRBD2|.|TRBV6-5
ASRELAGPYNEQF
>.|.|TRBV12-3/TRBV12-4
ASSRKTGHNEKLF
>TRBD1|many|TRBV7-6
ASSKTGGSQPQH
>TRBD2|few|TRBV20-1
SAPSGGAFNEQF
>.|.|TRBV20-1
SAPLKGSYNEQF
>.|.|TRBV5-8
ASTHGGEDTQY
>TRBD2|.|TRBV20-1
SARGTSDYYEQY